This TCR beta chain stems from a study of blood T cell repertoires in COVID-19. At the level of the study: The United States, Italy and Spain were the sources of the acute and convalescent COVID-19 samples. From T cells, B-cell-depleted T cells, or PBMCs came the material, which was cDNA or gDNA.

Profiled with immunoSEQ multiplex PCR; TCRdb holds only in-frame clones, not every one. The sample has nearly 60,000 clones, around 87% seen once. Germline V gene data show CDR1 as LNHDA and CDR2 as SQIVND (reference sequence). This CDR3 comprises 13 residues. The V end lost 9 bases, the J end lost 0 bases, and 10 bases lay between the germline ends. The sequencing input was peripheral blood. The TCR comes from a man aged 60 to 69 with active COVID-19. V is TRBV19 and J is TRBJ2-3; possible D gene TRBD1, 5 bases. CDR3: CASVGVSTDTQYF. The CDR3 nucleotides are TGTGCCAGCGTAGGGGTCAGCACAGATACGCAGTATTTT.